This TCR beta chain appears in the sequencing data of a study of blood T cell repertoires in COVID-19. Study-wide context: Sites across the United States, Italy and Spain contributed samples from acute and convalescent COVID-19. Sources were T cells, B-cell-depleted T cells, or PBMCs; the material itself was cDNA or gDNA.

Authors' processing steps: Reference gene primers were amplified, and this amplification served to estimate nucleated cell counts. The repertoire was sequenced with immunoSEQ multiplex PCR; TCRdb's copy has only in-frame clones and lacks some. V and J calls and clone size are those listed in that table; D and trimming were worked out from the DNA. The sample shows some 150,000 clones, 89% of them seen only once. This clonotype was obtained from a human donor in a cohort sampled during active COVID-19. Sequencing was done on a sample of peripheral blood.

In DNA, the CDR3 is TGCAGCGTTCCGGGACAGGGAGATGAAAAACTGTTTTTT. Amino acid sequence: CSVPGQGDEKLFF. The J gene is TRBJ1-4, the V gene TRBV29-1; 9 nucleotides agree with TRBD1. The CDR3 contains 13 residues. CDR1 is SQVTM and CDR2 is ANQGSEA in the germline V gene. After removal of 5 bases from V and 6 bases from J, the junction contained 4 bases not matched to a gene.